Listed here is a single T cell receptor (beta chain). Here immunoSEQ multiplex PCR was the method, and the copy in TCRdb shows in-frame clones only, minus some. This sample yields 95,000 to 150,000 clones, of which around 88% are seen a single time; about 3.2% belongs to the top ten. This record comes from a study of control samples from healthy donors and cancer patients. Sequenced input: blood. This clonotype was obtained from a man in his forties or fifties in good health.

Written as DNA, the CDR3 is TGTGCCAGCAGTTTATCGGTCCAGGGACCTGAAAAACTGTTTTTT. This encodes CASSLSVQGPEKLFF. This chain joins TRBV27 and TRBJ1-4, with a weak D call TRBD1 (5 bases). The CDR3 runs to 15 residues. The V end was cut by 0 bases, the J end by 7 bases, with 12 bases between. Germline CDR1 reads MNHEY; CDR2 reads SMNVEV (reference sequence).